The clone carrying this T cell receptor (beta chain) was detected a few times. Germline loops: CDR1 SEHNR, CDR2 FQNEAQ (reference sequence). V trimming: 1 base; J trimming: 3 bases; junction bases outside the gene matches: 12. The CDR3 has 20 amino acids. Diagnoses were made from clinical symptoms, serum measures (thyroxine and TRAb), thyroid ultrasound and orbital computed tomography. Cells are PBMCs isolated from roughly 9.3 ml of fresh blood. This sample is drawn from a study of T cells in Graves' hyperthyroidism and ophthalmopathy. Researchers amplified the TCR beta CDR3 regions from RNA transcripts. When the TCR CDR3 underwent first-round RT-PCR, the HTBI primer set was used. Using its own MiXCR run on the multiplex PCR reads, TCRdb lists one record per CDR3 protein. The sample holds more than 450,000 distinct CDR3 sequences, just under 20% seen once.

V usage is TRBV7-9 and J usage is TRBJ2-7; 16 positions agree with TRBD2. This receptor was identified in a man in his forties with Graves' ophthalmopathy. Specimen: blood. CDR3 nucleotides: TGTGCCAGCAGCTTAGTAACCTCCGGGACTAGCGGGGGGGCGTTCTACGAGCAGTACTTC. Amino acids: CASSLVTSGTSGGAFYEQYF.